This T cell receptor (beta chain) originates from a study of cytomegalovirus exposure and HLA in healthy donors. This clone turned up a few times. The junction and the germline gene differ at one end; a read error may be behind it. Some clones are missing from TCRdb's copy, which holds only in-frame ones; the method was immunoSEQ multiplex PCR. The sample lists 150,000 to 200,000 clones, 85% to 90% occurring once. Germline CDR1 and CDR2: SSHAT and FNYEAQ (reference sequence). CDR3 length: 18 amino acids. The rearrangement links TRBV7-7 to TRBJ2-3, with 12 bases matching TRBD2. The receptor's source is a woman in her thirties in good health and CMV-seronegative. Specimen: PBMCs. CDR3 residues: CASSLSIVTSGGEDTQYF. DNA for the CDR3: TGTGCTAGCAGCTTATCGATCGTGACTAGCGGGGGTGAGGATACGCAGTATTTT.